These T cell receptor beta chains were read from a single sample in a study of blood T cell repertoires in COVID-19. This table comes from immunoSEQ multiplex PCR, and its TCRdb copy is limited to in-frame clones, with some not included. The sample contains around 300,000 clones, approximately 83% of which appear only once. The sequenced sample was peripheral blood. These receptors originate from a woman aged 50 to 60 who had recovered from COVID-19. CDR3s include the opening cysteine and the closing phenylalanine or tryptophan. D genes are given only for firm matches. Some rows have no size entry. The others give once, few or many, or a class for an expanded clone.

clone_size: -; v_call: TRBV5-4; d_call: TRBD2; cdr3_length: 15; j_call: TRBJ2-1; cdr3_aa: CASSPGLAGENEQFF; cdr3_nt: TGTGCCAGCAGCCCAGGACTAGCGGGGGAAAATGAGCAGTTCTTC
clone_size: -; v_call: TRBV7-2; d_call: -; cdr3_length: 13; j_call: TRBJ1-2; cdr3_aa: CASSPPAGWGYTF; cdr3_nt: TGTGCCAGCAGCCCGCCAGCAGGGTGGGGCTACACCTTC
clone_size: -; v_call: TRBV4-1; d_call: -; cdr3_length: 17; j_call: TRBJ2-7; cdr3_aa: CASSPPYSVFGIHEQYF; cdr3_nt: TGCGCCAGCAGCCCTCCATATAGCGTGTTTGGGATCCACGAGCAGTACTTC
clone_size: few; v_call: TRBV29-1; d_call: TRBD1; cdr3_length: 12; j_call: TRBJ2-3; cdr3_aa: CSVRTGPDTQYF; cdr3_nt: TGCAGCGTTCGGACAGGGCCAGATACGCAGTATTTT
clone_size: -; v_call: TRBV18; d_call: -; cdr3_length: 16; j_call: TRBJ2-7; cdr3_aa: CASSPTQGFTTYEQYF; cdr3_nt: TGTGCCAGCTCACCAACACAGGGATTTACCACCTACGAGCAGTACTTC
clone_size: -; v_call: TRBV12-3/TRBV12-4; d_call: TRBD2; cdr3_length: 12; j_call: TRBJ2-1; cdr3_aa: CASSLMGGEQFF; cdr3_nt: TGTGCCAGCAGTTTAATGGGAGGGGAGCAGTTCTTC
clone_size: -; v_call: TRBV12-5; d_call: -; cdr3_length: 18; j_call: TRBJ2-2; cdr3_aa: CASGLVQKGDLNTGELFF; cdr3_nt: TGTGCTAGTGGTTTGGTACAGAAGGGAGATTTGAACACCGGGGAGCTGTTTTTT
clone_size: -; v_call: TRBV19; d_call: TRBD2; cdr3_length: 15; j_call: TRBJ2-5; cdr3_aa: CASRPIAGGRETQYF; cdr3_nt: TGTGCCAGTAGGCCAATAGCGGGAGGACGGGAGACCCAGTACTTC
clone_size: -; v_call: TRBV4-3; d_call: -; cdr3_length: 13; j_call: TRBJ2-5; cdr3_aa: CASSPTGGETQYF; cdr3_nt: TGCGCCAGCAGCCCCACCGGAGGAGAGACCCAGTACTTC
clone_size: -; v_call: TRBV7-9; d_call: TRBD2; cdr3_length: 16; j_call: TRBJ2-1; cdr3_aa: CATAGLAGGTYNEQFF; cdr3_nt: TGTGCCACCGCGGGACTAGCGGGAGGGACCTACAATGAGCAGTTCTTC
clone_size: once; v_call: TRBV7-9; d_call: TRBD1; cdr3_length: 14; j_call: TRBJ1-5; cdr3_aa: CASSQGGGNQPQHF; cdr3_nt: TGTGCCAGCAGCCAGGGGGGCGGCAATCAGCCCCAGCATTTT
clone_size: -; v_call: TRBV27; d_call: -; cdr3_length: 15; j_call: TRBJ1-5; cdr3_aa: CASSFGRGYDQPQHF; cdr3_nt: TGTGCCAGCAGTTTCGGGAGGGGGTACGATCAGCCCCAGCATTTT
clone_size: -; v_call: TRBV2; d_call: TRBD2; cdr3_length: 16; j_call: TRBJ2-1; cdr3_aa: CASRAANSGGTNEQFF; cdr3_nt: TGTGCCAGCAGGGCCGCGAATAGCGGGGGGACTAATGAGCAGTTCTTC
clone_size: -; v_call: TRBV11-2; d_call: -; cdr3_length: 15; j_call: TRBJ1-1; cdr3_aa: CASSLAGSGDTEAFF; cdr3_nt: TGTGCCAGCAGCTTAGCGGGCTCCGGGGACACTGAAGCTTTCTTT
clone_size: -; v_call: TRBV4-2; d_call: TRBD2; cdr3_length: 15; j_call: TRBJ2-3; cdr3_aa: CASSPLAGVGDTQYF; cdr3_nt: TGTGCCAGCAGCCCCCTAGCGGGAGTCGGCGATACGCAGTATTTT
clone_size: -; v_call: TRBV18; d_call: -; cdr3_length: 16; j_call: TRBJ2-2; cdr3_aa: CASSPLRGFDTGELFF; cdr3_nt: TGTGCCAGCTCCCCGCTCCGGGGATTCGACACCGGGGAGCTGTTTTTT
clone_size: -; v_call: TRBV28; d_call: -; cdr3_length: 15; j_call: TRBJ1-4; cdr3_aa: CASSLVSGAGEKLFF; cdr3_nt: TGTGCCAGCAGTTTAGTATCAGGGGCTGGGGAAAAACTGTTTTTT
clone_size: -; v_call: TRBV7-2; d_call: TRBD2; cdr3_length: 15; j_call: TRBJ2-2; cdr3_aa: CASSSNGLASGELFF; cdr3_nt: TGTGCCAGCAGCTCCAACGGACTAGCCTCCGGGGAGCTGTTTTTT
clone_size: once; v_call: TRBV28; d_call: -; cdr3_length: 12; j_call: TRBJ1-6; cdr3_aa: CASSLPGVPLHF; cdr3_nt: TGTGCCAGCAGTTTACCAGGGGTACCCCTCCACTTT
clone_size: once; v_call: TRBV7-9; d_call: TRBD2; cdr3_length: 15; j_call: TRBJ2-5; cdr3_aa: CASSDTGGIQETQYF; cdr3_nt: TGTGCCAGCAGCGATACGGGGGGTATCCAAGAGACCCAGTACTTC
clone_size: once; v_call: TRBV5-1; d_call: TRBD1; cdr3_length: 15; j_call: TRBJ1-4; cdr3_aa: CASSLVGQGAGKLFF; cdr3_nt: TGCGCCAGCAGCTTGGTGGGGCAGGGGGCTGGAAAACTGTTTTTT
clone_size: -; v_call: TRBV18; d_call: -; cdr3_length: 15; j_call: TRBJ1-4; cdr3_aa: CASSPFEVINEKLFF; cdr3_nt: TGTGCCAGCTCACCATTCGAGGTTATTAATGAAAAACTGTTTTTT
clone_size: -; v_call: TRBV6-2/TRBV6-3; d_call: TRBD1; cdr3_length: 16; j_call: TRBJ1-6; cdr3_aa: CASSNPGTADNSPLHF; cdr3_nt: TGTGCCAGCAGTAACCCCGGGACAGCCGATAATTCACCCCTCCACTTT
clone_size: -; v_call: TRBV6-5; d_call: -; cdr3_length: 13; j_call: TRBJ1-2; cdr3_aa: CASSYGTNYGYTF; cdr3_nt: TGTGCCAGCAGTTACGGGACAAACTATGGCTACACCTTC
clone_size: -; v_call: TRBV6-4; d_call: TRBD1; cdr3_length: 14; j_call: TRBJ2-2; cdr3_aa: CASRRTGQTGELFF; cdr3_nt: TGTGCCAGCAGGCGGACAGGGCAGACCGGGGAGCTGTTTTTT
clone_size: -; v_call: TRBV10-2; d_call: -; cdr3_length: 16; j_call: TRBJ1-5; cdr3_aa: CASSDRPGYSNQPQHF; cdr3_nt: TGCGCCAGCAGTGATAGGCCAGGGTATAGCAATCAGCCCCAGCATTTT